The table lists the clone carrying this TCR beta chain with a few counts. What it binds is not known. Combining a sample-barcoded 5' primer with a J-beta primer mix, a second PCR ran for about 7 to 11 cycles. MiXCR, applied by TCRdb to the 5' RACE reads, yields one record per CDR3 protein. The data show about 640,000 distinct CDR3 sequences, around two fifths seen once. V was trimmed by 5 bases and J by 3 bases, leaving 14 bases between them. The CDR3 sequence is 13 residues long. Per the germline V gene, CDR1 is DFQATT and CDR2 is SNEGSKA (reference sequence). The data belong to a study of blood T cells in healthy people across ages. Overall study results and limits: TCR beta diversity per million T cells fell roughly linearly with age. More naive CD4+ cells and higher diversity marked long-lived donors relative to aged donors.

This sequence joins TRBV20-1 and TRBJ2-7, with D possibly TRBD2 on 5 matching bases. Sample: blood. This receptor was obtained from an elderly man in good health. This CDR3 is CSAWPPRGYEQYF. The CDR3 nucleotides read TGCAGTGCTTGGCCACCCCGGGGCTACGAGCAGTACTTC.